This entry lists 20 T cell receptor beta chains sequenced from one sample in a study of Ad26.COV2.S vaccination and SARS-CoV-2 variants. Sequencing used immunoSEQ multiplex PCR; TCRdb keeps in-frame clones, though not all of them. The profile shows about 410,000 clones, roughly 90% of them singletons. Treatment indicated: around 19 received Ad26.COV2.S at low or high dose, single or two shots; about 5 received placebo; per-sample allocation not given. Material that was analyzed had been drawn on day 63 after the first vaccine or placebo injection. Sequenced material: peripheral blood, taken in a trial of Ad26.COV2.S vaccine versus placebo. Receptors were obtained from a person aged 18-65 years who received the Ad26.COV2.S COVID-19 vaccine or a placebo.

V and J are TRBV28 and TRBJ2-7, with unresolved D. Germline V lookup: CDR1 MDHEN, CDR2 SYDVKM. V was clipped by 5 bases and J by 5 bases, with 16 bases between them. CDR3 length: 14 residues. The CDR3 coding sequence is TGTGCCAGCAGTCAGATAAGTGAGGTCGACGAGCAGTACTTC. Translation: CASSQISEVDEQYF.

The V call is TRBV7-2, the J call TRBJ1-1; a weak D match, TRBD1 (5 bases). The CDR3 runs to 14 residues. Between the trimmed V and J ends, which lost 8 bases and 5 bases, there was a span of 18 bases. Germline loops: CDR1 SGHTA, CDR2 FQGNSA. The CDR3 reads CASETLGGGTEAFF. DNA of the CDR3: TGTGCCAGCGAAACTCTCGGGGGGGGGACTGAAGCTTTCTTT.

The rearrangement links TRBV5-1 to TRBJ1-2, with unresolved D. V was pared by 4 bases and J by 2 bases, with 12 bases between. There are 14 residues in the CDR3. The germline CDR1 and CDR2 sequences are SGHRS and YFSETQ. CDR3 protein: CASSPLDGNYGYTF. The CDR3, as DNA: TGCGCCAGCAGCCCCCTCGACGGCAACTATGGCTACACCTTC.

The V and J genes are TRBV9 and TRBJ2-3; D not certain. The CDR3 loop spans 15 amino acids. CDR1 and CDR2 (germline): SGDLS, YYNGEE. V was clipped by 4 bases and J by 2 bases, with 14 bases between them. The CDR3 here is CASSPSPKSTDTQYF. CDR3 in DNA: TGTGCCAGCAGCCCCTCGCCCAAATCCACAGATACGCAGTATTTT.

The chain recombines TRBV25-1 with TRBJ1-4; no clear D gene. The CDR3 is 15 residues long. Trimming took off 5 bases at V and 9 bases at J, with 19 bases between the two ends. CDR1 and CDR2 (germline): MGHDK, SYGVNS. CDR3 sequence reads: CASSTTRGVRKKLFF. The CDR3 bases are TGTGCCAGCAGTACCACCCGCGGTGTTCGTAAAAAACTGTTTTTT.

The chain uses TRBV5-1 and TRBJ1-1; 11 nucleotides match TRBD1. The J segment lost 5 bases and the V segment lost 3 bases, leaving 9 bases of the junction unmatched. Germline CDR1 SGHRS, CDR2 YFSETQ. CDR3 length: 16 amino acids. The CDR3 spells CASSYPGTGGGTEAFF. CDR3 DNA sequence: TGCGCCAGCAGCTACCCCGGGACAGGGGGAGGTACTGAAGCTTTCTTT.

The chain uses TRBV6-6 and TRBJ1-5; tentatively, D is TRBD1 (5 bases). The ends were cut back, 1 base at V and 5 bases at J, with 12 bases in the middle. This CDR3 is 15 amino acids long. Germline CDR1 is MNHNY and CDR2 is SVGAGI (reference sequence). CDR3 bases: TGTGCCAGCAGTTACTTCCCCCAGGGAGATCAGCCCCAGCATTTT. This sequence encodes CASSYFPQGDQPQHF.

The chain recombines TRBV19 with TRBJ2-1; 9 bases are shared with TRBD1. The CDR3 consists of 14 residues. The germline V gene has CDR1 LNHDA and CDR2 SQIVND (reference sequence). V was clipped by 2 bases and J by 8 bases; unmatched bases: 4. The DNA for the CDR3 is TGTGCCAGTAGTATAAGGGACAGGGTGGATGAGCAGTTCTTC. This sequence encodes CASSIRDRVDEQFF.

V usage is TRBV28 and J usage is TRBJ2-2, with D uncertain. The V gene lost 5 bases and the J gene lost 5 bases, with 15 bases spanning the gap. Germline lookup yields CDR1 MDHEN and CDR2 SYDVKM. CDR3 length: 15 residues. CDR3 bases: TGTGCCAGCAGTGCTCGTCAGACGATAACCGGGGAGCTGTTTTTT. Translated: CASSARQTITGELFF.

The DNA of the CDR3 is TGTGCCAGCAAGCGGGCCCTGAACACTGAAGCTTTCTTT. Translation: CASKRALNTEAFF. The rearrangement joins TRBV6-5 to TRBJ1-1, with D hard to call. Germline V lookup: CDR1 MNHEY, CDR2 SVGAGI. The CDR3 sequence is 13 residues long. V lost 7 bases and J 0 bases, leaving 9 bases between the germline ends.

The rearrangement links TRBV18 to TRBJ2-3, with 8 nucleotides matching TRBD2. CDR1 is KGHSH and CDR2 is LQKENI in the germline V gene. The CDR3 loop spans 15 amino acids. V trimming: 3 bases; J trimming: 3 bases; junction bases outside the gene matches: 5. The CDR3 coding sequence is TGTGCCAGCTCACCCCTCAGCGGGAGAACAGATACGCAGTATTTT. Translating it yields CASSPLSGRTDTQYF. The full variable domain, in which reference TRBV18 and TRBJ2-3 provide the parts outside the CDR3, is NAGVMQNPRHLVRRRGQEARLRCSPMKGHSHVYWYRQLPEEGLKFMVYLQKENIIDESGMPKERFSAEFPKEGPSILRIQQVVRGDSAAYFCASSPLSGRTDTQYFGPGTRLTVL.

V usage is TRBV19 and J usage is TRBJ2-3; 8 nucleotides align to TRBD2. With 6 bases clipped from V and 2 bases from J, the junction kept 7 bases outside the gene matches. Germline CDR1 reads LNHDA; CDR2 reads SQIVND (reference sequence). This CDR3 spans 15 amino acids. The CDR3 DNA follows: TGTGCCAGTAGCCTGGCGGGGGGACACACAGATACGCAGTATTTT. This encodes CASSLAGGHTDTQYF.

The chain uses TRBV27 and TRBJ2-7, with 7 nucleotides matching TRBD1. Germline CDR1 reads MNHEY; CDR2 reads SMNVEV (reference sequence). The CDR3 sequence is 15 residues long. Trimming at V came to 5 bases and at J to 1 base, leaving 8 bases not matched to a gene. CDR3 region: CASSRTGTDSYEQYF. The CDR3 DNA follows: TGTGCCAGCAGTCGTACCGGGACAGATTCCTACGAGCAGTACTTC.

The CDR3 DNA follows: TGCGCCAGCAGCCACGGACAGTCAGCTAACTATGGCTACACCTTC. Protein sequence: CASSHGQSANYGYTF. The J gene is TRBJ1-2, the V gene TRBV4-1; D perhaps matches TRBD1 (6 bases). The CDR3 contains 15 residues. Trimming cost V 3 bases and J 0 bases, with 11 bases left between them. The germline V gene encodes CDR1 MGHRA and CDR2 YSYEKL.

This clone showed up just once. The chain has TRBV24-1 and TRBJ1-5; the match to TRBD1 covers 12 bases. Unmatched junction bases numbered 3, after V lost 4 bases and J lost 0 bases. The CDR3 has 17 amino acids. Per germline, CDR1 KGHDR and CDR2 SFDVKD. DNA for the CDR3: TGTGCCACCAGTGAGGGACAGGGGGCACTTAGCAATCAGCCCCAGCATTTT. Translated: CATSEGQGALSNQPQHF.

The J gene is TRBJ2-1, the V gene TRBV2; unclear D gene. This CDR3 spans 8 amino acids. The germline gives CDR1 SNHLY, CDR2 FYNNEI. Trimming left V 8 bases short and J 12 bases short, with 5 bases between. The CDR3, as DNA: TGTGCCAGCCTAGGGCAGTTCTTC. As protein: CASLGQFF.

This chain connects TRBV29-1 to TRBJ2-7; 8 nucleotides line up with TRBD2. There are 11 residues in the CDR3. Germline CDR1 and CDR2: SQVTM and ANQGSEA. DNA for the CDR3: TGCGTCGTGAGCGGGAGCAACGAGCAGTACTTC. It encodes CVVSGSNEQYF.

V and J are TRBV6-1 and TRBJ2-7; D gene uncertain. The germline V gene has CDR1 MNHNS and CDR2 SASEGT. The CDR3 runs 14 residues. Trimming left V 0 bases short and J 4 bases short, with 10 bases between. CDR3 in amino acids: CASSEAFPPYEQYF. CDR3 bases: TGTGCCAGCAGTGAAGCGTTCCCCCCGTACGAGCAGTACTTC.

This rearrangement joins TRBV11-2 to TRBJ2-7, with D hard to call. This CDR3 is built from 15 residues. V was clipped by 4 bases and J by 2 bases, with 15 bases between them. CDR1 SGHAT and CDR2 FQNNGV come from the germline V gene. The CDR3 region is CASSSRTASTYEQYF. In nucleotides, the CDR3 is TGTGCCAGCAGCTCGAGGACGGCCTCAACCTACGAGCAGTACTTC.

This clone came up once. The chain employs TRBV6-5 and TRBJ2-7, with TRBD2 identical over 8 bases. The CDR3 length is 15 residues. V lost 6 bases, J lost 2 bases, and 9 bases stayed unmatched. Germline CDR1 MNHEY, CDR2 SVGAGI. CDR3 nucleotide sequence: TGTGCCAGCAGCGCTGCGGGGGGAGGGGCCTACGAGCAGTACTTC. Its protein product is CASSAAGGGAYEQYF.